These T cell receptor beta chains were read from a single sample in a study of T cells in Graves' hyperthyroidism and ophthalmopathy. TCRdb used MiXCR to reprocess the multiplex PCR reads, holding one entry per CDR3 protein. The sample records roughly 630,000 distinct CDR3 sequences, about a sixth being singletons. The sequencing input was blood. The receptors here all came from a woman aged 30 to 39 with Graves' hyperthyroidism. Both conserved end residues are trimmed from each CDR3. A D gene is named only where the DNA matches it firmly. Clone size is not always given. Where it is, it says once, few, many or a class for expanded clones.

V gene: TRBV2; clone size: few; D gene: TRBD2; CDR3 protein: ASSPELLALRGDTDTQY
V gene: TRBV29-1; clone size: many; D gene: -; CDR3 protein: STRAWGEAF
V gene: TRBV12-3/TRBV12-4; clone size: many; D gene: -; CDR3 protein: ASSPSGRPETQY
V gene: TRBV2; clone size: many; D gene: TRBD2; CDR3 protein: ASSEAAGRASEQY
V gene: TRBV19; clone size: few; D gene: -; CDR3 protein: ATRPTSTDTQY
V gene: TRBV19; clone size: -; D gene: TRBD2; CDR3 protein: ASSKSLAGALTDTQY
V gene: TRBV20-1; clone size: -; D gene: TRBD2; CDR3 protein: SARDRVGGETQY
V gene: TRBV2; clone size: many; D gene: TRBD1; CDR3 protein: ASSLDRGTDGYT
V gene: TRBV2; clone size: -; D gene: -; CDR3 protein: ASSEAPNYNSPLH
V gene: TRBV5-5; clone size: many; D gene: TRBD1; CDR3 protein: ASSQRTGGVYEQY
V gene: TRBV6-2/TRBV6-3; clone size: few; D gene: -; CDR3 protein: ASSFSSQQGLGTDTQY
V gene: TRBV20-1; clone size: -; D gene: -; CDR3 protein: SARDRQINEQF
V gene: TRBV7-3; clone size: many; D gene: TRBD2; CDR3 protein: ASSLFPAGGRNEQF
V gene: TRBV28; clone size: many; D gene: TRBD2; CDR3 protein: ASSPRAPGGTSGSFYNEQF
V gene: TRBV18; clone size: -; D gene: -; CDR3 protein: ASSPVEQGYT
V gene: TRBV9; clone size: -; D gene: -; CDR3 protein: ASSVEGQGRNEQF
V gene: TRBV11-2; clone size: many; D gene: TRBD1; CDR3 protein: ASSLGAGGNYEQY
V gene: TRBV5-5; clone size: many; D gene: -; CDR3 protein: ASSLANSGNYGYT
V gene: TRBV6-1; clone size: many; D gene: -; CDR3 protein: ASNNPGVSYEQY
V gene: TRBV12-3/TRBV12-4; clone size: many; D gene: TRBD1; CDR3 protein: ASSTDRGGNTEAF
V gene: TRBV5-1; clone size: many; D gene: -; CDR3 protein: ASSLGGTTSQPQH
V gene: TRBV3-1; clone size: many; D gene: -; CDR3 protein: ASQTGTSTDTQY
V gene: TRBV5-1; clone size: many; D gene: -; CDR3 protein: ASRTEGANYGYT
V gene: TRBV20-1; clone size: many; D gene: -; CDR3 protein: SASGIGYEQF
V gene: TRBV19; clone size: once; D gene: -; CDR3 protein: ASSIFRGLGAGELF
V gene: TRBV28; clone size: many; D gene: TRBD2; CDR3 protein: ASSYSGTSQYEQY
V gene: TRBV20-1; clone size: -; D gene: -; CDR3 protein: SARKKGLALYEQY
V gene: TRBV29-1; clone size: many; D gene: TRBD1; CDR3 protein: SARDRVGEKLF
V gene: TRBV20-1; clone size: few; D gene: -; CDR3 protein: SARTEDYGYT
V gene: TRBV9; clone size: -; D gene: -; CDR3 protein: ASSGTEANYGYT
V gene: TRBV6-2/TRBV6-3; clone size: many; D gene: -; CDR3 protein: ASSYSKVDGTSTDTQY
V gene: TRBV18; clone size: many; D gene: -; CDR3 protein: ASSPPDGGTYEQY
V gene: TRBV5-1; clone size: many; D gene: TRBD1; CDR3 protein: ASSSGTGGTYEQY
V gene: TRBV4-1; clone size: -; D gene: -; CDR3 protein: ASVSGTDTQY
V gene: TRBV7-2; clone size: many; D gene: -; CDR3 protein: ASSLEGGVSYNEQF
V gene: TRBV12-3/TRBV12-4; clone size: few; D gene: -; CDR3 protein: ASKYPGRQPQH
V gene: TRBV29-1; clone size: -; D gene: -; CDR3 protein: SVEEDRYYVGYT
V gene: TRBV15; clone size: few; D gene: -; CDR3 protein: ATSRDGSRYEQY
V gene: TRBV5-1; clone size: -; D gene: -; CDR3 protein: ASSLVEGRNTEAF
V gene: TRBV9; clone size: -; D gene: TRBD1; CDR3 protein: ASAPRTGQNTGELF